Following are 19 T cell receptor beta chains from one sample sequenced in a study of cytomegalovirus exposure and HLA in healthy donors. The PCR was carried out with 60 Vbeta primers and 13 Jbeta primers. Only in-frame clones appear in the TCRdb table, and some are missing; sequencing was by immunoSEQ multiplex PCR. In total, the table holds 110,000 to 150,000 clones. The sequenced material came from PBMCs. The receptors here all came from a male donor in good health and CMV-seronegative.

This chain connects TRBV4-3 to TRBJ2-7; D possibly corresponds to TRBD1 (6 bases). Germline V gene lookup returns CDR1 LGHNA and CDR2 YSLEER. The V and J ends lost 4 bases and 4 bases respectively, with 20 bases between them. The CDR3 is 16 amino acids. As DNA, the CDR3 is TGCGCCAGCAGCCGGACTCAGGGGCGACCTTTGTACGAGCAGTACTTC. Translating it yields CASSRTQGRPLYEQYF.

The V and J genes are TRBV19 and TRBJ2-5; 8 positions match TRBD2. The CDR3 is 13 amino acids. V was clipped by 9 bases and J by 2 bases; unmatched bases: 5. The V gene's germline CDR1 is LNHDA and CDR2 SQIVND (reference sequence). The chain's CDR3 is CASRLAGQETQYF. The CDR3 DNA sequence: TGTGCCAGCAGATTAGCGGGGCAAGAGACCCAGTACTTC.

The V and J genes are TRBV2 and TRBJ1-1, with 12 bases matching TRBD1. The CDR3 contains 18 residues. The germline V gene encodes CDR1 SNHLY and CDR2 FYNNEI. The trim removed 7 bases at V and 3 bases at J, leaving 15 bases unmatched. This chain's CDR3 is CASTKRGTGGATDTEAFF. The CDR3 nucleotides are TGTGCCAGCACCAAAAGGGGGACAGGGGGCGCGACGGACACTGAAGCTTTCTTT.

The chain is built from TRBV18 and TRBJ2-7; 10 bases are a match to TRBD1. V shed 4 bases, J shed 5 bases, and the junction held 8 bases outside the gene matches. Germline CDR1 is KGHSH and CDR2 is LQKENI. This CDR3 has 15 residues. The CDR3 sequence: CASSLPGQGRNEQYF. CDR3 DNA: TGTGCCAGCTCACTGCCGGGACAGGGGAGGAACGAGCAGTACTTC.

The V call is TRBV4-2, the J call TRBJ2-7; D unresolved. This CDR3 spans 16 amino acids. Germline V gene data show CDR1 as LGHNA and CDR2 as YNFKEQ. V dropped 4 bases and J dropped 6 bases, with 22 bases sitting between them. This CDR3 reads CASSPNSPSNLGEQYF. CDR3 nucleotide sequence: TGTGCCAGCAGCCCTAACTCCCCCTCCAACCTCGGCGAGCAGTACTTC.

The chain joins TRBV2 to TRBJ2-1; D not certain. V lost 6 bases to trimming and J lost 8 bases, with 11 bases between them. The germline CDR1 and CDR2 sequences are SNHLY and FYNNEI. The CDR3 is 12 amino acids. CDR3 DNA sequence: TGTGCCAGCAGGGCGGCTTTAGATGAGCAGTTCTTC. This translates into CASRAALDEQFF.

The J gene is TRBJ1-2, the V gene TRBV9; TRBD1 might be the D (6 bases). CDR1 SGDLS and CDR2 YYNGEE come from the germline V gene. The CDR3 sequence is 15 residues long. The V end lost 2 bases, the J end lost 0 bases, and 11 bases lay between the germline ends. The CDR3 DNA reads as TGTGCCAGCAGCGTTGGGGGCTACACTAACTATGGCTACACCTTC. Protein: CASSVGGYTNYGYTF.

The chain couples TRBV30 to TRBJ2-7, with a possible D match to TRBD1 (5 bases). The CDR3 runs to 13 residues. Trimming took 4 bases from V and 3 from J, leaving 13 bases between them. Germline V gene sequence: CDR1 GTSNPN, CDR2 SVGIG (reference sequence). Here the CDR3 reads CAWTPGLGYEQYF. The CDR3 DNA sequence: TGTGCCTGGACCCCAGGGTTAGGCTACGAGCAGTACTTC.

The chain has TRBV7-9 and TRBJ2-5; 7 nucleotides match TRBD2. The germline V gene has CDR1 SEHNR and CDR2 FQNEAQ (reference sequence). CDR3 length: 13 residues. V trimming: 5 bases; J trimming: 6 bases; junction bases outside the gene matches: 6. The CDR3: CASSDQGGQTQYF. Here the CDR3 DNA reads TGTGCCAGCAGCGACCAGGGAGGGCAGACCCAGTACTTC. The whole variable domain, filled in from reference TRBV7-9 and TRBJ2-5, reads DTGVSQNPRHKITKRGQNVTFRCDPISEHNRLYWYRQTLGQGPEFLTYFQNEAQLEKSRLLSDRFSAERPKGSFSTLEIQRTEQGDSAMYLCASSDQGGQTQYFGPGTRLLVL.

DNA of the CDR3: TGCAGCGTTCGATCAGACAGGGAAGATCAGCCCCAGCATTTT. It translates to CSVRSDREDQPQHF. V is TRBV29-1 and J is TRBJ1-5; 7 bases map to TRBD1. The germline V gene encodes CDR1 SQVTM and CDR2 ANQGSEA. The CDR3 totals 14 residues. J gave up 5 bases and V 5 bases, and 9 bases lay outside the gene matches.

This chain connects TRBV28 to TRBJ2-4; D is unclear. Germline values: CDR1 MDHEN, CDR2 SYDVKM. The CDR3 length is 15 residues. The V gene lost 3 bases and the J gene lost 0 bases, with 9 bases spanning the gap. The DNA of the CDR3 is TGTGCCAGCAGTTTGCCAGGATTAGCCAAAAACATTCAGTACTTC. Translating it yields CASSLPGLAKNIQYF.

DNA for the CDR3: TGTGCCAGCACCGACTATTCCGGGGAGCTGTTTTTT. Protein: CASTDYSGELFF. The chain uses TRBV27 and TRBJ2-2, with D maybe TRBD2 (5 bases). The V gene's germline CDR1 is MNHEY and CDR2 SMNVEV (reference sequence). The V end lost 7 bases, the J end lost 6 bases, and 9 bases lay between the germline ends. This CDR3 is 12 amino acids long.

The gene calls are TRBV9 and TRBJ1-2, with 8 bases that match TRBD1. Germline V CDR1 and CDR2: SGDLS, YYNGEE. J was trimmed by 4 bases and V by 1 base; bases with no gene match: 3. The CDR3 has 14 residues. The DNA for the CDR3 is TGTGCCAGCAGCGTAAGCCAGGGGGCCTATGGCTACACCTTC. It translates to CASSVSQGAYGYTF.

The rearrangement uses TRBV6-1 and TRBJ2-7; D remains unclear. With 4 bases removed from V and 1 base from J, the gap between germline ends came to 8 bases. Germline values: CDR1 MNHNS, CDR2 SASEGT. This CDR3 is built from 13 residues. CDR3 protein: CASSAFTSYEQYF. The CDR3, as DNA: TGTGCCAGCAGTGCGTTCACTTCCTACGAGCAGTACTTC.

The CDR3 nucleotides read TGTGCCAGCGCAAAGGCTGAGTGGACTAGCGGGGTATACAATGAGCAGTTCTTC. It translates to CASAKAEWTSGVYNEQFF. The V call is TRBV5-6, the J call TRBJ2-1; 12 bases are a match to TRBD2. CDR3 size: 18 residues. Germline V gives CDR1 SGHDT, CDR2 YYEEEE. The ends lost 7 bases at V and 4 bases at J; junction bases unmatched: 15.

The V and J genes are TRBV11-2 and TRBJ1-1; 7 bases match TRBD1. This CDR3 has 17 residues. The V gene end was trimmed by 0 bases and the J gene end by 2 bases; junction bases not matched to a gene: 9. From germline, CDR1 is SGHAT and CDR2 FQNNGV. The CDR3 is CASSLDRYGTANTEAFF. CDR3 coding DNA: TGTGCCAGCAGCTTAGATCGGTACGGGACAGCAAACACTGAAGCTTTCTTT.

The rearrangement joins TRBV5-4 to TRBJ2-1, with D perhaps matching TRBD1 (6 bases). Trimming removed 0 bases at V and 8 bases at J, with 18 bases between. There are 16 residues in the CDR3. CDR1 is SGHNT and CDR2 is YYREEE in the germline V gene (reference sequence). CDR3 sequence: CASSLGLTGQEDEQFF. The DNA of the CDR3 is TGTGCCAGCAGCTTGGGTTTAACAGGGCAGGAGGATGAGCAGTTCTTC. Variable domain in full (rest from reference TRBV5-4 and TRBJ2-1): ETGVTQSPTHLIKTRGQQVTLRCSSQSGHNTVSWYQQALGQGPQFIFQYYREEENGRGNFPPRFSGLQFPNYSSELNVNALELDDSALYLCASSLGLTGQEDEQFFGPGTRLTVL.

The rearrangement uses TRBV12-5 and TRBJ1-1; a weak D match, TRBD1 (5 bases). Deletions cut 6 bases from V and 4 bases from J, with 21 bases between. The CDR3 runs to 16 residues. Germline V gene sequence: CDR1 LGHNT, CDR2 FRNRAP. This CDR3 is CASGYRDGGISTEAFF. CDR3 bases: TGTGCTAGTGGATACCGGGACGGGGGTATCTCCACTGAAGCTTTCTTT.

The gene calls are TRBV18 and TRBJ2-7, with D possibly matching TRBD1 (6 bases). There are 14 residues in the CDR3. Germline V gene data show CDR1 as KGHSH and CDR2 as LQKENI. The ends were cut back, 2 bases at V and 5 bases at J, with 13 bases in the middle. The CDR3 is CASSPKAGVDEQYF. The CDR3 nucleotides are TGTGCCAGCTCACCAAAGGCAGGGGTGGACGAGCAGTACTTC.